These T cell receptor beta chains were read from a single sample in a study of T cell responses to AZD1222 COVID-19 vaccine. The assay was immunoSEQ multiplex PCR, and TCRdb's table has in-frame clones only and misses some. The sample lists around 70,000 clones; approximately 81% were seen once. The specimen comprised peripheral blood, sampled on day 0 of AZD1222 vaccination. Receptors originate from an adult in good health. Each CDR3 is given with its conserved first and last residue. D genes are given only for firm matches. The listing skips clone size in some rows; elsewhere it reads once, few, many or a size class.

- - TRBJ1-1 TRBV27 CASNPGGLNTEAFF TGTGCCAGCAATCCCGGCGGATTGAACACTGAAGCTTTCTTT
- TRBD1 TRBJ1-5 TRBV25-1 CASSATTGEDNQPQHF TGTGCCAGCAGCGCAACCACAGGGGAGGACAATCAGCCCCAGCATTTT
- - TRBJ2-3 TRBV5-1 CASSLTQYPADTQYF TGCGCCAGCAGCTTGACCCAGTACCCGGCGGATACGCAGTATTTT
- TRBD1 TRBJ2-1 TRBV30 CAWGQGGSSIDEQFF TGTGCCTGGGGACAGGGGGGTTCTAGTATCGATGAGCAGTTCTTC
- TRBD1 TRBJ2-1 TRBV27 CASSSPGGRVNEQFF TGTGCCAGCAGTTCTCCAGGGGGCAGGGTCAATGAGCAGTTCTTC
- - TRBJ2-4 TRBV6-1 CASSEEAERLLAKNIQYF TGTGCCAGCAGTGAAGAGGCCGAAAGACTGCTAGCCAAAAACATTCAGTACTTC
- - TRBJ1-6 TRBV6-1 CASSDSVGRNSPLHF TGTGCCAGCAGTGATTCGGTCGGGCGAAATTCACCCCTCCACTTT
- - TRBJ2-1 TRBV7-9 CASSLAAQAYNEQFF TGTGCCAGCAGCTTAGCTGCTCAAGCCTACAATGAGCAGTTCTTC
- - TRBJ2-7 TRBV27 CASSLYLGGLYEQYF TGTGCCAGTTCCCTATACCTTGGGGGACTCTACGAGCAGTACTTC
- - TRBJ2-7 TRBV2 CASSEGAGDIYEQYF TGTGCCAGCAGTGAGGGGGCAGGGGACATCTACGAGCAGTACTTC
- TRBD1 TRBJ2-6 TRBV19 CASSRDRAPGANVLTF TGTGCCAGTAGTAGAGACAGGGCTCCTGGGGCCAACGTCCTGACTTTC
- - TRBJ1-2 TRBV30 CAWSRRLGYTF TGTGCCTGGAGTAGAAGACTAGGCTACACCTTC
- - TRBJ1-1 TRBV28 CASRGVMNTEAFF TGTGCCAGCAGGGGCGTAATGAACACTGAAGCTTTCTTT
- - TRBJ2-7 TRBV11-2 CASSFQGEQYF TGTGCCAGCAGCTTTCAAGGCGAGCAGTACTTC
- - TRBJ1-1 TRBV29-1 CSEETEAFF TGCAGCGAGGAGACTGAAGCTTTCTTT
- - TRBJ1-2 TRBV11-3 CASSSREGYTF TGTGCCAGCAGCTCCCGGGAGGGCTACACCTTC
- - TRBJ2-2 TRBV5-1 CASSLAPRPTGELFF TGCGCCAGCAGCTTGGCCCCCAGACCCACCGGGGAGCTGTTTTTT
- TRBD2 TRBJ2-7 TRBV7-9 CASSSQGPGTSGGFHEQYF TGTGCCAGCAGCTCCCAGGGTCCCGGGACTAGCGGGGGGTTCCACGAGCAGTACTTC
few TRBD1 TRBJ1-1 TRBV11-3 CASSLGTGGAWTEAFF TGTGCCAGCAGCCTTGGGACAGGGGGCGCGTGGACTGAAGCTTTCTTT
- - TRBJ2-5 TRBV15 CATRSGGVQETQYF TGTGCCACCCGTTCCGGGGGAGTCCAAGAGACCCAGTACTTC
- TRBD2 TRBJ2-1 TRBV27 CASSFYDGRSYNEQFF TGTGCCAGCAGTTTCTACGACGGGAGGTCCTACAATGAGCAGTTCTTC
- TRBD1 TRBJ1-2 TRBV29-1 CSVEPGQGARYVYGYTF TGCAGCGTTGAACCGGGACAGGGGGCGAGATACGTCTATGGCTACACCTTC
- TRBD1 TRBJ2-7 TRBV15 CATSSGDRGLYEQYF TGTGCCACCAGCAGTGGTGACAGGGGGCTCTACGAGCAGTACTTC
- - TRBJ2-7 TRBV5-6 CASSLDGSWYEQYF TGTGCCAGCAGCTTGGACGGGAGTTGGTACGAGCAGTACTTC
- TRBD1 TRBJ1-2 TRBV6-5 CASSYSFRQGARGYTF TGTGCCAGCAGTTATTCCTTTAGACAGGGGGCGCGCGGCTACACCTTC
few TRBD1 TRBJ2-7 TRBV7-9 CASSFPGQGVNEQYF TGTGCCAGCAGCTTTCCCGGACAGGGGGTCAACGAGCAGTACTTC
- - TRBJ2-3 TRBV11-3 CASRTPWADTQYF TGTGCCAGCAGGACCCCCTGGGCAGATACGCAGTATTTT
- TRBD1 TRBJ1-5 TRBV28 CASSLVISGTGGFQPQHF TGTGCCAGCAGTTTAGTAATTTCCGGGACAGGGGGCTTTCAGCCCCAGCATTTT
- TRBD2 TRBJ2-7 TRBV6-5 CASSYDLSGRSYEQYF TGTGCCAGCAGTTACGACTTAAGCGGGAGATCCTACGAGCAGTACTTC
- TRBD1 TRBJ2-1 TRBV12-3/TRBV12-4 CASSGGLSEQFF TGTGCCAGCTCAGGGGGCCTCTCCGAGCAGTTCTTC
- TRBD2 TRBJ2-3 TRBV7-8 CASSLGGSGGAGTQYF TGTGCCAGCAGCTTAGGGGGTAGCGGGGGAGCAGGTACGCAGTATTTT
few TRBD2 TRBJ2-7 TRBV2 CASSRTSGSYEQYF TGTGCCAGCAGCCGGACTAGCGGCTCCTACGAGCAGTACTTC
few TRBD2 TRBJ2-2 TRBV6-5 CASRGLATTGELFF TGTGCCAGCAGAGGACTAGCGACGACCGGGGAGCTGTTTTTT
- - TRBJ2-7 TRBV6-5 CASSYSMVASGEEQYF TGTGCCAGCAGTTACTCGATGGTGGCGTCAGGGGAAGAGCAGTACTTC
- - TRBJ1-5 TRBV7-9 CASSWKYSDQPQHF TGTGCCAGCAGCTGGAAGTACAGCGATCAGCCCCAGCATTTT
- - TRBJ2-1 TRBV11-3 CASSSQGWGGRYNEQFF TGTGCCAGCAGCTCCCAGGGGTGGGGTGGGAGATACAATGAGCAGTTCTTC
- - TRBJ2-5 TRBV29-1 CSVEVVGAETQYF TGCAGCGTTGAAGTGGTAGGGGCAGAGACCCAGTACTTC
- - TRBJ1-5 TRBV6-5 CASGPQPDSNQPQHF TGTGCCAGCGGACCCCAGCCCGATAGCAATCAGCCCCAGCATTTT
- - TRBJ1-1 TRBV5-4 CASSVPKDMNTEAFF TGTGCCAGCAGCGTGCCGAAGGACATGAACACTGAAGCTTTCTTT
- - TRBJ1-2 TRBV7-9 CASSLPGEQRGYTF TGTGCCAGCAGCCTCCCCGGAGAACAACGTGGCTACACCTTC
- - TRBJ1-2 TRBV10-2 CASRSSSNYGYTF TGCGCCAGCAGATCATCCAGCAACTATGGCTACACCTTC
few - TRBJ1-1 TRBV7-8 CASSLKTGFAGEAFF TGTGCCAGCAGCCTGAAGACAGGTTTTGCGGGAGAAGCTTTCTTT
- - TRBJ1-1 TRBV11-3 CASSPSGVNEAFF TGTGCCAGCAGCCCGTCAGGGGTGAATGAAGCTTTCTTT
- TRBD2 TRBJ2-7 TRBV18 CASSRSGDEQYF TGTGCCAGCTCACGAAGCGGGGACGAGCAGTACTTC
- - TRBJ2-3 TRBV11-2 CASSLGDRPDTQYF TGTGCCAGCAGCTTAGGTGACAGACCAGATACGCAGTATTTT
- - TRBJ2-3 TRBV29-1 CSVAVGQGKDTQYF TGCAGCGTTGCGGTAGGCCAGGGGAAAGATACGCAGTATTTT
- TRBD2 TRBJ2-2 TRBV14 CASSRDALAGEAGELFF TGTGCCAGCAGCCGTGACGCCCTAGCGGGAGAGGCCGGGGAGCTGTTTTTT
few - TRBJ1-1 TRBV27 CASEPGSGLMGTEAFF TGTGCCAGCGAGCCCGGTAGTGGGTTAATGGGCACTGAAGCTTTCTTT
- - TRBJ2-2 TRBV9 CASSHYTGELFF TGTGCCAGCAGCCACTATACCGGGGAGCTGTTTTTT
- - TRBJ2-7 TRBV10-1 CASSEGGDEQYF TGCGCCAGCAGTGAAGGAGGGGACGAGCAGTACTTC
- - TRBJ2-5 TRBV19 CASSHRDGWETQYF TGTGCCAGTAGTCACAGGGACGGATGGGAGACCCAGTACTTC
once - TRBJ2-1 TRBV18 CASSPGGYNEQFF TGTGCCAGCTCACCGGGGGGCTACAATGAGCAGTTCTTC